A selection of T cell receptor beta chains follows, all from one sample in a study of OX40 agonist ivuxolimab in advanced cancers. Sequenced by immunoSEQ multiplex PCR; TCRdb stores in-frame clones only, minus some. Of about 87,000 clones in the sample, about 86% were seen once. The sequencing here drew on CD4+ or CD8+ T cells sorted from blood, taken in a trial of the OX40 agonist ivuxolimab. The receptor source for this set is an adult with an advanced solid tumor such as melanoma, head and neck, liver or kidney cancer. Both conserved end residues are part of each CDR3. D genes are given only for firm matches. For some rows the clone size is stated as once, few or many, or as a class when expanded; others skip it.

cdr3_aa: CASSGLASRDEQFF
cdr3_nt: TGCGCCAGCAGTGGACTAGCTTCCCGGGATGAGCAGTTCTTC
d_call: TRBD2
v_call: TRBV10-1
j_call: TRBJ2-1
clone_size: -

cdr3_aa: CASSHTSARFDEQYF
cdr3_nt: TGCGCCAGCAGCCACACTAGCGCCCGTTTTGACGAGCAGTACTTC
d_call: TRBD2
v_call: TRBV4-1
j_call: TRBJ2-7
clone_size: -

cdr3_aa: CASSQDPMTSGRKETQYF
cdr3_nt: TGCGCCAGCAGCCAAGATCCAATGACTAGCGGGAGGAAAGAGACCCAGTACTTC
d_call: TRBD2
v_call: TRBV4-3
j_call: TRBJ2-5
clone_size: -

cdr3_aa: CASRKKGGGGYTF
cdr3_nt: TGTGCCAGCAGAAAGAAGGGGGGGGGTGGCTACACCTTC
d_call: -
v_call: TRBV27
j_call: TRBJ1-2
clone_size: -

cdr3_aa: CASRSEAGTDTQYF
cdr3_nt: TGTGCCAGCAGATCGGAGGCCGGCACAGATACGCAGTATTTT
d_call: -
v_call: TRBV6-6
j_call: TRBJ2-3
clone_size: -

cdr3_aa: CASSASANYGYTF
cdr3_nt: TGTGCCAGCAGCGCATCAGCTAACTATGGCTACACCTTC
d_call: -
v_call: TRBV9
j_call: TRBJ1-2
clone_size: -

cdr3_aa: CATLSGSYEQYF
cdr3_nt: TGTGCCACCCTATCCGGTTCCTACGAGCAGTACTTC
d_call: -
v_call: TRBV6-5
j_call: TRBJ2-7
clone_size: few

cdr3_aa: CASSPQAGPQETQYF
cdr3_nt: TGTGCCAGCAGCCCACAGGCCGGGCCCCAAGAGACCCAGTACTTC
d_call: -
v_call: TRBV6-5
j_call: TRBJ2-5
clone_size: -

cdr3_aa: CASSLALGQGSNEQFF
cdr3_nt: TGTGCCAGCAGCCTCGCCTTAGGACAGGGGTCCAATGAGCAGTTCTTC
d_call: TRBD1
v_call: TRBV7-9
j_call: TRBJ2-1
clone_size: -

cdr3_aa: CASSYGTGGDEQYF
cdr3_nt: TGTGCCAGCAGTTACGGGACAGGGGGCGACGAGCAGTACTTC
d_call: TRBD1
v_call: TRBV6-6
j_call: TRBJ2-7
clone_size: once

cdr3_aa: CASRLTGGSDQPQHF
cdr3_nt: TGTGCCAGCAGGCTCACTGGGGGGAGCGATCAGCCCCAGCATTTT
d_call: -
v_call: TRBV6-1
j_call: TRBJ1-5
clone_size: -

cdr3_aa: CASSVVGREQYF
cdr3_nt: TGTGCCAGCAGTGTTGTAGGGCGCGAGCAGTACTTC
d_call: -
v_call: TRBV2
j_call: TRBJ2-7
clone_size: -

cdr3_aa: CASSLTSGTTDTQYF
cdr3_nt: TGTGCCAGCAGTTTGACTAGCGGGACGACAGATACGCAGTATTTT
d_call: TRBD2
v_call: TRBV6-5
j_call: TRBJ2-3
clone_size: -

cdr3_aa: CASSVGQAYEQYF
cdr3_nt: TGCGCCAGCAGCGTGGGACAAGCCTACGAGCAGTACTTC
d_call: -
v_call: TRBV5-1
j_call: TRBJ2-7
clone_size: -

cdr3_aa: CASSPRTSGGTDTQYF
cdr3_nt: TGCGCCAGCAGCCCCCGGACTAGCGGGGGCACAGATACGCAGTATTTT
d_call: TRBD2
v_call: TRBV4-1
j_call: TRBJ2-3
clone_size: -

cdr3_aa: CASSVPSGQETQYF
cdr3_nt: TGTGCCAGCAGCGTCCCTAGCGGCCAAGAGACCCAGTACTTC
d_call: TRBD2
v_call: TRBV7-2
j_call: TRBJ2-5
clone_size: -

cdr3_aa: CASSLAAQGLGEQYF
cdr3_nt: TGTGCCAGCAGCTTAGCTGCTCAGGGATTAGGGGAGCAGTACTTC
d_call: -
v_call: TRBV11-2
j_call: TRBJ2-7
clone_size: -

cdr3_aa: CASSFGVTEAFF
cdr3_nt: TGTGCCAGCAGCTTTGGTGTCACTGAAGCTTTCTTT
d_call: -
v_call: TRBV11-2
j_call: TRBJ1-1
clone_size: few

cdr3_aa: CASSVEGRTNSPLHF
cdr3_nt: TGTGCCAGCAGCGTAGAGGGCAGGACCAATTCACCCCTCCACTTT
d_call: -
v_call: TRBV9
j_call: TRBJ1-6
clone_size: -

cdr3_aa: CASSSSGGAGNEQFF
cdr3_nt: TGTGCCAGCAGTTCTAGCGGGGGGGCCGGCAATGAGCAGTTCTTC
d_call: TRBD2
v_call: TRBV6-5
j_call: TRBJ2-1
clone_size: -

cdr3_aa: CASSVTGQGMGEQYF
cdr3_nt: TGTGCCAGCAGCGTGACGGGACAGGGAATGGGGGAGCAGTACTTC
d_call: TRBD1
v_call: TRBV9
j_call: TRBJ2-7
clone_size: -

cdr3_aa: CASSDVAGEETQYF
cdr3_nt: TGTGCCAGCAGTGACGTGGCGGGGGAAGAGACCCAGTACTTC
d_call: TRBD2
v_call: TRBV6-4
j_call: TRBJ2-5
clone_size: -

cdr3_aa: CASSSYRGGQPQHF
cdr3_nt: TGTGCCAGCAGTTCGTACAGGGGGGGTCAGCCCCAGCATTTT
d_call: TRBD1
v_call: TRBV27
j_call: TRBJ1-5
clone_size: -

cdr3_aa: CASGGSWAYEQYF
cdr3_nt: TGTGCCAGCGGGGGGAGTTGGGCCTACGAGCAGTACTTC
d_call: -
v_call: TRBV7-2
j_call: TRBJ2-7
clone_size: -

cdr3_aa: CASSLVTRTSYEQYF
cdr3_nt: TGTGCCAGCAGCTTAGTGACTCGAACCTCCTACGAGCAGTACTTC
d_call: -
v_call: TRBV11-3
j_call: TRBJ2-7
clone_size: -

cdr3_aa: CASSEIRGRRLFF
cdr3_nt: TGTGCCAGCAGTGAAATTAGGGGGAGGAGACTGTTTTTT
d_call: -
v_call: TRBV2
j_call: TRBJ2-2
clone_size: -

cdr3_aa: CASSQDPDATRGPQHF
cdr3_nt: TGCGCCAGCAGCCAAGATCCGGACGCAACCCGAGGGCCCCAGCATTTT
d_call: -
v_call: TRBV4-3
j_call: TRBJ1-5
clone_size: -

cdr3_aa: CASSPQWDLRDGYTF
cdr3_nt: TGTGCCAGCTCACCACAATGGGACCTCCGGGACGGCTACACCTTC
d_call: -
v_call: TRBV18
j_call: TRBJ1-2
clone_size: -

cdr3_aa: CASSAQTSGSFDEQFF
cdr3_nt: TGTGCCAGCAGTGCCCAGACTAGCGGGAGTTTCGATGAGCAGTTCTTC
d_call: TRBD2
v_call: TRBV6-4
j_call: TRBJ2-1
clone_size: -

cdr3_aa: CASGPARSEQYF
cdr3_nt: TGTGCCAGCGGTCCCGCCCGGTCCGAGCAGTACTTC
d_call: -
v_call: TRBV6-1
j_call: TRBJ2-7
clone_size: -

cdr3_aa: CASSPNDEKLFF
cdr3_nt: TGTGCCAGCTCACCCAACGATGAAAAACTGTTTTTT
d_call: -
v_call: TRBV18
j_call: TRBJ1-4
clone_size: -

cdr3_aa: CASSSGSAGGEYEQYF
cdr3_nt: TGTGCCAGCAGCTCGGGATCGGCGGGGGGGGAATACGAGCAGTACTTC
d_call: TRBD2
v_call: TRBV7-6
j_call: TRBJ2-7
clone_size: many

cdr3_aa: CASSSGLAPFTQYF
cdr3_nt: TGTGCCAGCAGCTCCGGACTAGCCCCCTTTACGCAGTATTTT
d_call: TRBD2
v_call: TRBV5-6
j_call: TRBJ2-3
clone_size: -

cdr3_aa: CASSWAGGLNEQFF
cdr3_nt: TGTGCCAGCAGCTGGGCGGGAGGACTCAATGAGCAGTTCTTC
d_call: TRBD2
v_call: TRBV7-2
j_call: TRBJ2-1
clone_size: -

cdr3_aa: CASSLFSGGTNTGELFF
cdr3_nt: TGCGCCAGCAGCTTATTCTCCGGGGGGACGAACACCGGGGAGCTGTTTTTT
d_call: TRBD2
v_call: TRBV5-1
j_call: TRBJ2-2
clone_size: -

cdr3_aa: CASTGGGRTDTQYF
cdr3_nt: TGTGCCAGCACAGGCGGCGGGAGGACAGATACGCAGTATTTT
d_call: TRBD2
v_call: TRBV5-6
j_call: TRBJ2-3
clone_size: -

cdr3_aa: CASSQDTGWQETQYF
cdr3_nt: TGTGCCAGCAGCCAAGATACGGGGTGGCAAGAGACCCAGTACTTC
d_call: -
v_call: TRBV14
j_call: TRBJ2-5
clone_size: -

cdr3_aa: CASSQEGSSSYEQYF
cdr3_nt: TGCGCCAGCAGCCAAGAGGGGAGCAGTTCCTACGAGCAGTACTTC
d_call: -
v_call: TRBV4-3
j_call: TRBJ2-7
clone_size: medium-sized

cdr3_aa: CATSRAPRRGLNTEAFF
cdr3_nt: TGTGCCACCAGCAGAGCCCCACGGAGGGGGTTGAACACTGAAGCTTTCTTT
d_call: -
v_call: TRBV15
j_call: TRBJ1-1
clone_size: -

cdr3_aa: CASSVAIGTSGNNEQFF
cdr3_nt: TGTGCCAGCAGCGTAGCCATAGGGACTAGCGGAAACAATGAGCAGTTCTTC
d_call: TRBD2
v_call: TRBV9
j_call: TRBJ2-1
clone_size: -

cdr3_aa: CASSQEGEKLFF
cdr3_nt: TGCGCCAGCAGCCAAGAAGGGGAAAAACTGTTTTTT
d_call: -
v_call: TRBV4-1
j_call: TRBJ1-4
clone_size: few

cdr3_aa: CASRPGGSAYGYTF
cdr3_nt: TGTGCCAGCAGGCCGGGGGGGTCCGCCTATGGCTACACCTTC
d_call: -
v_call: TRBV2
j_call: TRBJ1-2
clone_size: -

cdr3_aa: CASSLRRGDEAFF
cdr3_nt: TGTGCCAGCAGCTTACGCAGGGGAGATGAAGCTTTCTTT
d_call: -
v_call: TRBV7-3
j_call: TRBJ1-1
clone_size: -

cdr3_aa: CASSLSGRGISPLHF
cdr3_nt: TGTGCCAGCAGCTTGTCGGGCAGGGGGATTTCACCCCTCCACTTT
d_call: TRBD1
v_call: TRBV7-2
j_call: TRBJ1-6
clone_size: -

cdr3_aa: CASSQRGSILYGYTF
cdr3_nt: TGCGCCAGCAGCCAACGGGGCAGTATACTCTATGGCTACACCTTC
d_call: -
v_call: TRBV4-3
j_call: TRBJ1-2
clone_size: -

cdr3_aa: CASSITAGSGGEQFF
cdr3_nt: TGTGCCAGTAGTATAACGGCGGGCAGCGGAGGTGAGCAGTTCTTC
d_call: -
v_call: TRBV19
j_call: TRBJ2-1
clone_size: -